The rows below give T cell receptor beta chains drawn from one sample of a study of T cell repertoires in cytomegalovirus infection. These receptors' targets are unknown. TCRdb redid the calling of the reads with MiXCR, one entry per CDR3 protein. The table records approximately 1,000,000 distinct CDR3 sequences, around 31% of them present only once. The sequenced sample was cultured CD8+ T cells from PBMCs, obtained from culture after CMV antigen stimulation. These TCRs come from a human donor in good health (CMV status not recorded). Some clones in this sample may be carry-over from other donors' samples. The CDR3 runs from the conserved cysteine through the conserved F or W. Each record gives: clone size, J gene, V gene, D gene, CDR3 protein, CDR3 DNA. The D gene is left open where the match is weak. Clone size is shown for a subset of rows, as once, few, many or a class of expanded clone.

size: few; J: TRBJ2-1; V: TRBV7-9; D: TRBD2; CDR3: CASSPRGLAGGPYNEQFF; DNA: TGTGCCAGCAGCCCGCGGGGACTAGCGGGGGGGCCTTACAATGAGCAGTTCTTC
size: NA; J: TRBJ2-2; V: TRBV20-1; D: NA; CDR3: CSARGGTGELFF; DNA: TGCAGTGCAAGGGGGGGGACCGGGGAGCTGTTTTTT
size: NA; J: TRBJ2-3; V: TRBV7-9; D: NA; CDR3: CASSPQQGTDTQYF; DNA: TGTGCCAGCAGCCCTCAACAGGGCACAGATACGCAGTATTTT
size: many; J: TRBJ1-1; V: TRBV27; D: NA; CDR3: CASSFSENTEAFF; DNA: TGTGCCAGCAGCTTCTCAGAGAACACTGAAGCTTTCTTT
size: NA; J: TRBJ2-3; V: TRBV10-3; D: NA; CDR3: CAISDSRGSDTQYF; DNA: TGTGCCATCAGTGACTCCCGGGGTTCAGATACGCAGTATTTT
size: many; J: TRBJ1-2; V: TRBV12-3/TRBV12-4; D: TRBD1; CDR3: CASSQGGDYGYTF; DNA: TGTGCCAGCAGTCAGGGGGGTGACTATGGCTACACCTTC
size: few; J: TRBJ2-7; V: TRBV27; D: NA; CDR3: CASSLAKGMIRYF; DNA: TGTGCCAGCAGCTTGGCTAAGGGGATGATTCGATACTTC
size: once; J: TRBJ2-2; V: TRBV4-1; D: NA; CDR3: CASSQDRVRELFF; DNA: TGCGCCAGCAGCCAAGATCGGGTTAGGGAGCTGTTTTTT
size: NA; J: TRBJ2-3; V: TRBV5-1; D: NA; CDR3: CASSPTLNQPGASGDTQYF; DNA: TGCGCCAGCAGTCCCACTTTAAACCAACCGGGCGCTAGTGGAGATACGCAGTATTTT
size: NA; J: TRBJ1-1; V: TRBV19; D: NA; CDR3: CASSIKFGGGTEAFF; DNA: TGTGCCAGTAGTATTAAGTTTGGAGGGGGCACTGAAGCTTTCTTT
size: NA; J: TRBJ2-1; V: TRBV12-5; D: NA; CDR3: CARGLGTQLEQFF; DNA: TGTGCTAGAGGTTTGGGGACCCAACTTGAGCAGTTCTTC
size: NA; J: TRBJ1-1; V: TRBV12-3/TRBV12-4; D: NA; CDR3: CASSFSIGVDF; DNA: TGTGCCAGCAGTTTTAGTATCGGAGTGGATTTT
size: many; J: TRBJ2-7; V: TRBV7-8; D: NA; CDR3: CASAKGSYEQYF; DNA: TGTGCCAGCGCCAAGGGCTCCTACGAGCAGTACTTC
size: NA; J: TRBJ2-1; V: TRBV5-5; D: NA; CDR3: CASSMNHNEQFF; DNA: TGTGCCAGCAGCATGAACCACAATGAGCAGTTCTTC
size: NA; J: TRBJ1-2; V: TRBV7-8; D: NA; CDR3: CASSLVSGLELYGYTF; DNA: TGTGCCAGCAGCTTAGTCTCAGGGCTGGAACTCTATGGCTACACCTTC
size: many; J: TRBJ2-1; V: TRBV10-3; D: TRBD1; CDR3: CAISERDRAYNEQFF; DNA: TGTGCCATCAGTGAAAGGGACAGGGCCTACAATGAGCAGTTCTTC
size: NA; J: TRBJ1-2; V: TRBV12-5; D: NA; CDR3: CASGLQGFGYTF; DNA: TGTGCTAGTGGTTTACAGGGCTTTGGCTACACCTTC
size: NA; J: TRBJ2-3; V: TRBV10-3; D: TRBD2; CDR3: CAISEATSGGASNPDTQYF; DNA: TGTGCCATCAGTGAGGCGACTAGCGGGGGGGCATCGAACCCAGATACGCAGTATTTT
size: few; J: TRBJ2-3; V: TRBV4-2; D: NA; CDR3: CASSQERPSTDTQYF; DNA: TGTGCCAGCAGCCAAGAGCGGCCTAGCACAGATACGCAGTATTTT
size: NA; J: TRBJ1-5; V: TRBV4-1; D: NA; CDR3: CASSRGVGGNQPQHF; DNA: TGCGCCAGCAGCCGAGGGGTTGGGGGCAATCAGCCCCAGCATTTT
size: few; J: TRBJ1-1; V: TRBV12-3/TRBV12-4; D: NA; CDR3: CASRFIRTASTEAFF; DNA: TGTGCCAGCAGATTCATTCGGACAGCCTCCACTGAAGCTTTCTTT
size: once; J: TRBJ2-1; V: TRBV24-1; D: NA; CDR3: CATSLRSAGWNEQFF; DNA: TGTGCCACCAGCCTACGGTCTGCGGGTTGGAATGAGCAGTTCTTC
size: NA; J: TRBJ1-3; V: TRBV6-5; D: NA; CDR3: CASSYSPPGTSGNTIYF; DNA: TGTGCCAGCAGTTACTCGCCGCCGGGCACCTCTGGAAACACCATATATTTT
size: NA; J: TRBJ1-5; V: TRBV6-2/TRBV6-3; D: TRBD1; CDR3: CASSWDRALNQPQHF; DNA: TGTGCCAGCAGTTGGGACAGAGCCTTAAATCAGCCCCAGCATTTT
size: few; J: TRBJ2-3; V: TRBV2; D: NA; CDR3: CASSEALRVMGTDTQYF; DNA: TGTGCCAGCAGTGAAGCGCTGAGGGTGATGGGCACAGATACGCAGTATTTT
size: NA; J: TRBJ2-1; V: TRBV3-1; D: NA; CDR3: CASKPTRGLYNEQFF; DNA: TGTGCCAGCAAGCCAACCAGGGGCCTATACAATGAGCAGTTCTTC
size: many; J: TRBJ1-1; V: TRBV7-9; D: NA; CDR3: CASSSRPGPSMNTEAFF; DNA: TGTGCCAGCAGCTCCCGGCCCGGGCCCTCTATGAACACTGAAGCTTTCTTT
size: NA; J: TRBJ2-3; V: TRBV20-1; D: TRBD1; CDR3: CSATVGTGVTDTQYF; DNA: TGCAGTGCCACCGTCGGGACAGGGGTCACAGATACGCAGTATTTT
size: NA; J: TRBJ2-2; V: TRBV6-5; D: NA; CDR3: CASSYVGHNTGELFF; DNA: TGTGCCAGCAGTTACGTAGGCCATAACACCGGGGAGCTGTTTTTT
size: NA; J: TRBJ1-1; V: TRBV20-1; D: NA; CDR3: CSAIHLEAFF; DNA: TGCAGTGCTATACACCTTGAAGCTTTCTTT
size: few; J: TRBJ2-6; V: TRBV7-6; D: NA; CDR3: CASSFDTSSGANVLTF; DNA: TGTGCCAGCAGCTTCGACACCAGCTCTGGGGCCAACGTCCTGACTTTC
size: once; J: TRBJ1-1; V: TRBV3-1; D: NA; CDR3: CASSQESTRRGFF; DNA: TGTGCCAGCAGCCAAGAGTCGACGCGAAGAGGTTTCTTT
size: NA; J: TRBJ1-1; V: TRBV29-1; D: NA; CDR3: CSVEGDRGAFF; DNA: TGCAGCGTTGAAGGGGATCGGGGAGCTTTCTTT
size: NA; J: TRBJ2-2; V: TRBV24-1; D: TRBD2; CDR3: CATSPLDGRDTGELFF; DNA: TGTGCCACCAGCCCCCTGGACGGGAGGGACACCGGGGAGCTGTTTTTT
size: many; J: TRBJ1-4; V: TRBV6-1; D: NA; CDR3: CASSEVDSNEKLFF; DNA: TGTGCCAGCAGTGAGGTCGACAGCAATGAAAAACTGTTTTTT
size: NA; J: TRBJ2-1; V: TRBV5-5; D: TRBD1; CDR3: CASSAWTGGTYNEQFF; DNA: TGTGCCAGCAGCGCCTGGACAGGGGGCACCTACAATGAGCAGTTCTTC
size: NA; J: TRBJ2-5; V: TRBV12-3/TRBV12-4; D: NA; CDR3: CASALAGWETQYF; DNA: TGTGCCAGCGCGCTAGCCGGGTGGGAGACCCAGTACTTC
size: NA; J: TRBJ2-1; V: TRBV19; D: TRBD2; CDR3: CASSASGDSYNEQFF; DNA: TGTGCCAGTAGTGCTAGCGGGGACTCCTACAATGAGCAGTTCTTC
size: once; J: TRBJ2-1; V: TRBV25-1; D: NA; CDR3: CATTSPSYNEQFF; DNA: TGTGCCACAACTAGTCCCTCCTACAATGAGCAGTTCTTC